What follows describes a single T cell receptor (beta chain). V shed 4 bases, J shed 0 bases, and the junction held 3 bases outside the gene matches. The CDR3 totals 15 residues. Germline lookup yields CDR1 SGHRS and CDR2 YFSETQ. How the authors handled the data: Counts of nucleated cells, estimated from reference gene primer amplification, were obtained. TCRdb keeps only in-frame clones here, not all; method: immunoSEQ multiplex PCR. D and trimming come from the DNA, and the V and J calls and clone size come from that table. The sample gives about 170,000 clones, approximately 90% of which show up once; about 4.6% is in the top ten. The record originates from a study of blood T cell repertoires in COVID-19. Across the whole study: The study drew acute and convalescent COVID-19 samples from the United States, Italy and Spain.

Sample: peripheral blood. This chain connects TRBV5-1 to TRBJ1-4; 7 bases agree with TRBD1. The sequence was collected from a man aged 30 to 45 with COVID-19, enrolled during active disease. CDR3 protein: CASSRGTATNEKLFF. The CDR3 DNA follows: TGCGCCAGCAGCAGGGGGACAGCAACTAATGAAAAACTGTTTTTT.